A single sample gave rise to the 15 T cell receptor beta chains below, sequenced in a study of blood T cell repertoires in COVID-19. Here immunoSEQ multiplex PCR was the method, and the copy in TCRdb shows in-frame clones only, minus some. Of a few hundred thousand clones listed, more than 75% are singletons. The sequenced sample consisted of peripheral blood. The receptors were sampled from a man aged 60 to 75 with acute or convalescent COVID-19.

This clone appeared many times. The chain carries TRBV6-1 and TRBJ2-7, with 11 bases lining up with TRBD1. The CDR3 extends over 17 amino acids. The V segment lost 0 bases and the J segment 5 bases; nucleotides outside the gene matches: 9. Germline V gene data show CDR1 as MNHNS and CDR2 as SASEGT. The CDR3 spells CASSEASGQGARNEQYF. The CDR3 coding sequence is TGTGCCAGCAGTGAAGCAAGCGGACAGGGGGCGCGGAACGAGCAGTACTTC.

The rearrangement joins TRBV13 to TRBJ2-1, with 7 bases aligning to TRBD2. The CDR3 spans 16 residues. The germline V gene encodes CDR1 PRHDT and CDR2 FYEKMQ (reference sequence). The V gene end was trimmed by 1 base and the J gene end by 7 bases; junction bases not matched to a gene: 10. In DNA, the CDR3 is TGTGCCAGCAGCTTAGACCCCCCCAGCGGGGTGAATGAGCAGTTCTTC. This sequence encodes CASSLDPPSGVNEQFF.

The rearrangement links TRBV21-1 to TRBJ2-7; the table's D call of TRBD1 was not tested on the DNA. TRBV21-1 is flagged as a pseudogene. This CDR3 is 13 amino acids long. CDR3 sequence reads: CASSPGQSYEQYF. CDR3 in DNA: TGTGCCAGCAGCCCGGGACAGAGCTACGAGCAGTACTTC.

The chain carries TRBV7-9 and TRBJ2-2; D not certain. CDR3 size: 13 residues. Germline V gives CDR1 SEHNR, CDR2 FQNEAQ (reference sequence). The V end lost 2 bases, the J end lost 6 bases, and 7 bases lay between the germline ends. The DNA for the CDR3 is TGTGCCAGCAGCTTATATTCAGCCGGGGAGCTGTTTTTT. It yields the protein CASSLYSAGELFF.

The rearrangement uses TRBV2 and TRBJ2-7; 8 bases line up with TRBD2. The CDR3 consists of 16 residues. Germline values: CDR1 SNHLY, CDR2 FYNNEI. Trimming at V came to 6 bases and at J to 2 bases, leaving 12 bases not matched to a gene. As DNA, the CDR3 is TGTGCCAGCAGACCCCACCGCGGGGGGTTCACCTACGAGCAGTACTTC. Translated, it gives CASRPHRGGFTYEQYF. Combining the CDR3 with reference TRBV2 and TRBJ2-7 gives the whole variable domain EPEVTQTPSHQVTQMGQEVILRCVPISNHLYFYWYRQILGQKVEFLVSFYNNEISEKSEIFDDQFSVERPDGSNFTLKIRSTKLEDSAMYFCASRPHRGGFTYEQYFGPGTRLTVT.

The CDR3 protein is CASSVGAGGAYEQYF. Here the CDR3 DNA reads TGTGCCAGCAGCGTAGGTGCAGGGGGCGCCTACGAGCAGTACTTC. The rearrangement joins TRBV9 to TRBJ2-7; 8 nucleotides align to TRBD1. CDR1 and CDR2 (germline): SGDLS, YYNGEE. The CDR3 is 15 residues long. The V segment lost 0 bases and the J segment 2 bases; nucleotides outside the gene matches: 4. Drawing the rest from reference TRBV9 and TRBJ2-7, the complete variable domain is DSGVTQTPKHLITATGQRVTLRCSPRSGDLSVYWYQQSLDQGLQFLIQYYNGEERAKGNILERFSAQQFPDLHSELNLSSLELGDSALYFCASSVGAGGAYEQYFGPGTRLTVT.

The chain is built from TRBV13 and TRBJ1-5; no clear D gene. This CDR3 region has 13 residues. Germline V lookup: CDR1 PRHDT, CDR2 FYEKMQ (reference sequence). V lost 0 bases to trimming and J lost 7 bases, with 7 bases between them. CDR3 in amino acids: CASSLGREQPQHF. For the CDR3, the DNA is TGTGCCAGCAGCTTAGGTCGGGAGCAGCCCCAGCATTTT.

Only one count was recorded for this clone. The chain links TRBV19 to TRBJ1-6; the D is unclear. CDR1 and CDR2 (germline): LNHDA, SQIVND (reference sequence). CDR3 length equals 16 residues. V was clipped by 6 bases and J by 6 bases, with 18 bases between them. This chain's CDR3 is CASRDPPGSGNSPLHF. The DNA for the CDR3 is TGTGCCAGTAGGGATCCCCCGGGATCGGGTAATTCACCCCTCCACTTT.

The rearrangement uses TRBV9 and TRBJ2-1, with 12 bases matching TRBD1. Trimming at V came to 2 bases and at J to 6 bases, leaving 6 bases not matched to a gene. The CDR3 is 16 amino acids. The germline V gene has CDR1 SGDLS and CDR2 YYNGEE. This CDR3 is CASSVLGTGGSNEQFF. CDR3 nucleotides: TGTGCCAGCAGCGTTCTTGGGACAGGGGGCAGCAATGAGCAGTTCTTC.

The CDR3 DNA sequence: TGTGCCAGTAGTCCTGGGACAGGGGGCACTCAGCCCCAGCATTTT. Protein: CASSPGTGGTQPQHF. V usage is TRBV19 and J usage is TRBJ1-5; TRBD1 matches at 12 bases. V dropped 5 bases and J dropped 6; count of bases not matched to a gene: 5. The germline V gene encodes CDR1 LNHDA and CDR2 SQIVND (reference sequence). This CDR3 contains 15 residues.

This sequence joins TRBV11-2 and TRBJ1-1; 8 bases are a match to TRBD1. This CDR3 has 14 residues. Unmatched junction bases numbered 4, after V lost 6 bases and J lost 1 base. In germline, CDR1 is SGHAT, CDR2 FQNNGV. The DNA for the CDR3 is TGTGCCAGCAGTTACGGACAGGGGAACACTGAAGCTTTCTTT. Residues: CASSYGQGNTEAFF.

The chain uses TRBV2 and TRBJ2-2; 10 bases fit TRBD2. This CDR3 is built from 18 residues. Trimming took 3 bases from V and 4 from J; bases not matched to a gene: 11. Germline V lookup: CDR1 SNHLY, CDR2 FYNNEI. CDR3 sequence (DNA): TGTGCCAGCAGTGAGCACCGAGCTAGCGGGGGTGGCACCGGGGAGCTGTTTTTT. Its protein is CASSEHRASGGGTGELFF.

The CDR3 is CSVEWQGGRRGTDTQYF. The CDR3 DNA reads TGCAGCGTTGAATGGCAGGGAGGCCGTCGGGGCACAGATACGCAGTATTTT. The chain uses TRBV29-1 and TRBJ2-3; a possible D gene is TRBD2 (6 bases). Germline CDR1 and CDR2: SQVTM and ANQGSEA. The CDR3 runs to 17 residues. Deletions cut 2 bases from V and 1 base from J, with 19 bases between.

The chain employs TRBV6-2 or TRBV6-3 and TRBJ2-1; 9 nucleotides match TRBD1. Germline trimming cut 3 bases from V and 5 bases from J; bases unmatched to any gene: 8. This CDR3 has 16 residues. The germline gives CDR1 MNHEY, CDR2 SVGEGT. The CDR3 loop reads CASSYPGQGRHNEQFF. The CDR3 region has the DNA TGTGCCAGCAGTTATCCGGGACAGGGTCGTCACAATGAGCAGTTCTTC.

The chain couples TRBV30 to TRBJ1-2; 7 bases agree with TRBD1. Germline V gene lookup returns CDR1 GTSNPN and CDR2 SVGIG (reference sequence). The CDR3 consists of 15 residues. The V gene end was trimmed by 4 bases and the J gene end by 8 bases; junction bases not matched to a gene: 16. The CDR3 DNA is TGTGCCTGGACCCCGACGAACAGGGGCATCGACGGCTACACCTTC. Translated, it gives CAWTPTNRGIDGYTF.